This T cell receptor (beta chain) was profiled in a study of T cells expressing NK-cell markers. Study summary: Sorted CD3+CD56+NKG2C+, CD3+CD56+NKG2C- and CD3+CD56-NKG2C+ T cells provided the TCR beta repertoires. In the group of eight sequenced donors, seven were HCMV-seropositive and one was seronegative.

About this clonotype itself: What it recognizes is unknown.

Regarding the study as a whole: More than 5 donors carried dominant NKG2C+ clonotypes that made up roughly 1.0-7.5% of their CD8+ T cells. HCMV specificity of expanded NKG2C+ T cell clones remained unclear.

Reprocessing the 5' RACE reads, TCRdb reports a single entry for every CDR3 protein and omits DNA. This sample's clone table lists roughly 390,000 distinct CDR3 sequences. Germline loops: CDR1 SGDLS, CDR2 YYNGEE. CDR3 length equals 15 residues. The TCR originated in a man aged 18-69 years in good health. V usage is TRBV9 and J usage is TRBJ2-2. The sample taken for sequencing was blood T cells: a sorted CD56 or NKG2C T cell subset, CD4+ or CD8+ T cells, or bulk PBMC T cells (not recorded which). The CDR3 loop is CASSVVTSNTGELFF.